This T cell receptor (beta chain) was obtained from a study of T cell changes during pregnancy in multiple sclerosis. The table came from immunoSEQ multiplex PCR; TCRdb's copy has only in-frame clones and leaves some out. The data contain some 54,000 clones, roughly 93% of them singletons. Trimming removed 4 bases at V and 4 bases at J, with 9 bases between. The CDR3 spans 13 residues. Germline CDR1 is SGHRS and CDR2 is YFSETQ. The TCR originated in a female donor with multiple sclerosis, enrolled in a pregnancy study. The starting material was peripheral blood, obtained after pregnancy. The chain links TRBV5-1 to TRBJ2-1; tentative D call: TRBD2 (5 bases). CDR3 bases: TGCGCCAGCAGCATCGGACTGTACAATGAGCAGTTCTTC. This codes for CASSIGLYNEQFF.